This T cell receptor beta chain comes out of a study of CD8+CD57+ T cells in acquired aplastic anemia. In the study overall: Quantities of DNA derived from sorted CD4+ and CD8+ cells averaged around 3.2 ug.

The template for TCR beta VDJ and CDR3 sequence profiling was genomic DNA. TCRdb called the reads again in MiXCR, with one record for every CDR3 protein. The profile covers a few hundred thousand distinct CDR3 sequences, with 82% appearing a single time and approximately 40% taken by the ten largest. For sequencing, patients were chosen who had shown expansion of CD8+CD57+ cells by flow cytometry. Everyone among the patients had severe acquired aplastic anemia. Patients had received no therapy at the time of blood sampling. Study-level points and caveats: Significance was not reached for CD8+ Simpson's diversity between patients and controls.

CDR1 is SGHNT and CDR2 is YENEEA in the germline V gene. This CDR3 spans 14 amino acids. Trimming stripped 0 bases from V and 3 bases from J, with 8 bases between. A note on this clonotype: Its antigen is not identified.

The sample was sorted CD4+, CD8+, or CD8+CD57+ T cells (not recorded which) from PBMCs. This clonotype was sampled from a human donor with aplastic anemia. V is TRBV11-3 and J is TRBJ2-5; no clear D. CDR3 coding DNA: TGTGCCAGCAGCTTAGACAACGAAGAAGAGACCCAGTACTTC. Translated, it gives CASSLDNEEETQYF.